This T cell receptor beta chain originates from a study of T cell repertoires in cytomegalovirus infection. TCRdb re-called the reads through MiXCR, storing one row per CDR3 protein. The repertoire holds 350,000 to 450,000 distinct CDR3 sequences, around a sixth seen once, with about 10% in the top ten. V lost 7 bases, J lost 1 base, and 21 bases lay in between. This CDR3 contains 17 residues. Sequenced input: PBMCs. The gene calls are TRBV23-1 and TRBJ2-3, with D maybe TRBD2 (5 bases). TRBV23-1 is an open reading frame, and its role is uncertain. This TCR came from a human donor in good health (CMV status not recorded). Some clones in this sample may be carry-over from other donors' samples. The CDR3 DNA reads as TGCGCCAGCACTCAGTTCCGGACTCCGCCAGGCACAGATACGCAGTATTTT. Translation gives CASTQFRTPPGTDTQYF.